The sequence of this TCR beta chain was determined in a study of T cells in Graves' hyperthyroidism and ophthalmopathy (dated by TCRdb to the late 2010s). Notes on the research overall: Peripheral blood samples were taken at the time of initial diagnosis, prior to any treatment. A discovery cohort of approximately 97 patients, 43 with Graves' ophthalmopathy and approximately 55 with stable Graves' hyperthyroidism, was used to find distinguishing TCR V-J signatures. After sampling, hyperthyroidism patients received methimazole starting at 30 mg daily, and ophthalmopathy patients received high-dose intravenous methylprednisolone. TCR Vbeta CDR3 sequencing of 120 to 150 peripheral blood samples (approximately 44 ophthalmopathy, about 80 hyperthyroidism and around 17 progressor patients) is reported in the paper. The study also compared thyroid tissue and blood T-cell repertoires from about six Graves' hyperthyroidism patients. The 100 or so discovery patients were randomly divided into training and test sets at a 7:3 ratio. Whether ophthalmopathy could be predicted prospectively was tested in an independent validation cohort made up of 18 to 20 hyperthyroidism patients plus 17 patients who later progressed to ophthalmopathy.

TCR beta CDR3 regions were amplified from RNA transcripts. The TCR CDR3 was subjected to a first round of RT-PCR using the HTBI primer set and the Qiagen OneStep RT-PCR kit. The libraries were constructed in a second round of multiplex PCR and then size-selected and purified. The libraries were sequenced on an Illumina HiSeq2000 using paired-end 100 bp reads. Turning to the authors' computational methods: SOAPnuke was used to process the raw data, throwing out any read that contained adapters or uncalled bases, had a mean Phred below 15, or lacked an exact constant-primer or identifier match. COPE v1.2.5 was used to merge the high-quality paired reads, and each unique nucleotide sequence was defined as a clonotype. Clonotypes were aligned to IMGT TRBV, TRBD and TRBJ reference segments using MiTCR v1.1. Analysis was restricted to V-J combinations with a frequency above 0.0001, which covered roughly 99% of repertoires. A TCS score was defined as the ratio of F50 (clonal expansion) to E x V (chaos), with BLOSUM62-based TCRdist applied between CDR3 peptides within each V-J. Welch's t-statistics and random forest reduced fewer than 600 V-J features to around 14, which were used in a naive Bayes classifier (R e1071). Using fastp at Q25 and MiXCR, TCRdb reprocessed the public reads and kept productive beta chains. Entries that share a CDR3 protein sequence are merged under the most common genes and DNA. The V and J calls follow TCRdb's processing rather than the paper's. In this sample the table shows about 270,000 distinct CDR3 sequences, less than 30% of which occur a single time. The biggest ten clones account for roughly a quarter of the sample.

Hyperthyroidism patients were newly diagnosed, with disease duration under 2 months, and aged 18 to 65 years. Patients with uncontrolled infections, other autoimmune diseases, pregnancy or lactation were excluded. Clinical symptoms, serum thyroxine and TRAb, thyroid ultrasound, and orbital computed tomography formed the basis for the diagnoses. Blood from progressor patients was drawn when they were first diagnosed with hyperthyroidism, before any ophthalmopathy symptoms appeared. Ficoll-Paque density gradient centrifugation was used to isolate PBMCs from approximately 11 ml of fresh peripheral blood. Progressor patients were defined as those initially diagnosed with Graves' hyperthyroidism in whom ophthalmopathy developed during follow-up. Total RNA was extracted with Trizol reagent, and quality was checked on an Agilent 2100 Bioanalyzer. What the research found in general, with its limitations: During validation, the model predicted progression to ophthalmopathy a median of roughly six months ahead of onset, with roughly 65% sensitivity and under 85% specificity. In cross-validation, a model built on a 13 V-J signature told ophthalmopathy apart from stable hyperthyroidism with about 90% sensitivity and roughly 81% specificity, and in testing the same model reached 80%/75%. Blood samples also contained most of the expanded thyroid clonotypes (frequency above 0.001), which suggests that blood repertoires may reflect thyroid immune responses. No statistical method was used to set the sample size in advance, and investigators knew the group allocation.

The germline ends are 8 bases apart after V is trimmed by 1 base and J by 4 bases. The CDR3 has 14 amino acids, counting the end cysteine and phenylalanine. Of all the DNA, just the CDR3 is kept, 42 bases in frame from base 1. Per the germline V gene, LGHNT is the CDR1 and FRNRAP is the CDR2. Note on this clonotype: Its antigen has not been determined. Base-call qualities are not available, and no considerably larger clone is one nucleotide away.

The sequence came from a man aged 40-55 years with Graves' hyperthyroidism that later progressed to Graves' ophthalmopathy. What was sequenced was blood. The V and J genes are TRBV12-5 and TRBJ1-5; a tentative D match to TRBD1 spans 6 bases. The nucleotide sequence reads TGTGCTAGTGGTTTGGGTCAGGGGAATCAGCCCCAGCATTTT. It codes for CASGLGQGNQPQHF.